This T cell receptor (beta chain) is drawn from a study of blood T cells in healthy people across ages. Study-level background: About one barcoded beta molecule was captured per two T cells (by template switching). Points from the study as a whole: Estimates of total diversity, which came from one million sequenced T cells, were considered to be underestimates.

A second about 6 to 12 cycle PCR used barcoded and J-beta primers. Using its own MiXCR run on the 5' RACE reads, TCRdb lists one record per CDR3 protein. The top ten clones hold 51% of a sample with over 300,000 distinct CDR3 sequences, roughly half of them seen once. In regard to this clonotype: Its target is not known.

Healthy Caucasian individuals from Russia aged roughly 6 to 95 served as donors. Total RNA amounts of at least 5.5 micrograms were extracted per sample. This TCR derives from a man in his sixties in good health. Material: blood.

Here the CDR3 reads CASSRQGSNYGYTF. In DNA, the CDR3 is TGTGCCAGCAGTCGACAGGGATCTAACTATGGCTACACCTTC. The rearrangement joins TRBV6-5 to TRBJ1-2; 7 bases are a match to TRBD1. The CDR3 consists of 14 residues. Germline assignment: CDR1 MNHEY and CDR2 SVGAGI. After removal of 5 bases from V and 0 bases from J, the junction contained 3 bases not matched to a gene.